Below, 23 T cell receptor beta chains from the same sample are listed, as sequenced in a study of beta chain features in type 1 diabetes. All of the isolated RNA was reverse transcribed, so expressed TCRB transcripts were sequenced. Some clones are missing from TCRdb's copy, which holds only in-frame ones; the method was immunoSEQ multiplex PCR. The table records under 250,000 clones, approximately 15% of them present only once. These receptors have no known antigen. The study's findings and limits: When Type 1 diabetes patients were examined, their TCRB CDR3s proved moderately but significantly shorter in all four CD4+ subsets.

The specimen sequenced was naive CD4+ T cells from blood. Receptors were obtained from a man aged 30 to 39 with type 1 diabetes.

The chain combines TRBV5-1 with TRBJ1-5; D possibly corresponds to TRBD1 (6 bases). CDR3 length: 15 amino acids. CDR1 SGHRS and CDR2 YFSETQ come from the germline V gene. Trimming shortened V by 4 bases and J by 3 bases, and 14 bases separated the two germline ends. DNA of the CDR3: TGCGCCAGCAGCCCCGACGGACAGTTCAATCAGCCCCAGCATTTT. It translates to CASSPDGQFNQPQHF.

This sequence joins TRBV28 and TRBJ1-1, with D perhaps matching TRBD1 (5 bases). Trimming removed 6 bases from V and 0 bases from J, with 11 bases in between. This CDR3 region has 14 residues. The V gene's germline CDR1 is MDHEN and CDR2 SYDVKM. The CDR3 sequence is CASSGGRMNTEAFF. The CDR3 region has the DNA TGTGCCAGCAGCGGGGGTAGGATGAACACTGAAGCTTTCTTT.

V gene TRBV5-4 combines with J gene TRBJ2-1; a possible D gene is TRBD2 (6 bases). Germline CDR1 is SGHNT and CDR2 is YYREEE (reference sequence). The CDR3 sequence is 17 residues long. V was trimmed by 0 bases and J by 0 bases, leaving 13 bases between them. The CDR3 nucleotides are TGTGCCAGCAGCTTGGGGGGAGGCGGTAGCTCCTACAATGAGCAGTTCTTC. Residues: CASSLGGGGSSYNEQFF. Full variable domain (outside the CDR3, taken from reference TRBV5-4 and TRBJ2-1): ETGVTQSPTHLIKTRGQQVTLRCSSQSGHNTVSWYQQALGQGPQFIFQYYREEENGRGNFPPRFSGLQFPNYSSELNVNALELDDSALYLCASSLGGGGSSYNEQFFGPGTRLTVL.

This clone appeared a few times. The chain couples TRBV7-2 to TRBJ2-1; 7 nucleotides align to TRBD2. This CDR3 comprises 15 residues. The trim removed 1 base at V and 5 bases at J, leaving 5 bases unmatched. In germline, CDR1 is SGHTA, CDR2 FQGNSA. Here the CDR3 DNA reads TGTGCCAGCAGCTTAGGGGCGGGAGAGCACAATGAGCAGTTCTTC. It translates to CASSLGAGEHNEQFF.

This clone was counted only a few times. The rearrangement links TRBV4-1 to TRBJ1-2; 7 bases map to TRBD1. CDR1 is MGHRA, CDR2 YSYEKL, per germline. CDR3 length: 16 residues. After removal of 2 bases from V and 5 bases from J, the junction contained 11 bases not matched to a gene. This CDR3 reads CASSQPGQRVEYGYTF. The CDR3 nucleotides are TGCGCCAGCAGCCAACCGGGACAGCGGGTTGAGTATGGCTACACCTTC.

The V and J genes are TRBV4-2 and TRBJ1-2; tentative D call: TRBD1 (5 bases). This CDR3 contains 15 residues. Germline V gives CDR1 LGHNA, CDR2 YNFKEQ. Trimming took off 0 bases at V and 3 bases at J, with 11 bases between the two ends. CDR3 in DNA: TGTGCCAGCAGCCAAGAGAGGTCCAGGGACTATGGCTACACCTTC. Its translation is CASSQERSRDYGYTF.

This clone was detected only a few times. The chain recombines TRBV11-2 with TRBJ2-5; possible D gene TRBD2, 6 bases. Germline lookup yields CDR1 SGHAT and CDR2 FQNNGV. The CDR3 is made up of 15 amino acids. V lost 2 bases and J lost 2, with 12 bases in between. The CDR3 DNA is TGTGCCAGCAGCTTACGGGGGTCGGGGCAAGAGACCCAGTACTTC. Translated, it gives CASSLRGSGQETQYF.

This clone was seen a handful of times. The chain has TRBV5-4 and TRBJ2-1; tentatively, D is TRBD2 (6 bases). V lost 6 bases and J 4 bases, leaving 26 bases between the germline ends. CDR3 length: 18 residues. Germline assignment: CDR1 SGHNT and CDR2 YYREEE (reference sequence). CDR3 amino acids: CASISPLFRGRCYNEQFF. In DNA, the CDR3 is TGTGCCAGCATCAGCCCCCTCTTTCGGGGGAGATGTTACAATGAGCAGTTCTTC.

The chain has TRBV21-1 and TRBJ1-1. TRBV21-1 is flagged as a pseudogene. This CDR3 region has 15 residues. The CDR3 DNA follows: TGTGCCAGCAGCAAAGGGGAGCGGGAGAACACTGAAGCTTTCTTT. As protein: CASSKGERENTEAFF.

This clone was picked up a small number of times. The V call is TRBV7-9, the J call TRBJ1-5; 8 positions match TRBD1. V shed 3 bases, J shed 4 bases, and the junction held 5 bases outside the gene matches. Per germline, CDR1 SEHNR and CDR2 FQNEAQ (reference sequence). CDR3 length: 15 residues. CDR3 loop: CASSLGGQANQPQHF. The CDR3 region has the DNA TGTGCCAGCAGCTTGGGGGGACAGGCGAATCAGCCCCAGCATTTT.

This sequence joins TRBV30 and TRBJ2-1, with TRBD2 matching 9 bases. This CDR3 region has 15 residues. CDR1 and CDR2 (germline): GTSNPN, SVGIG (reference sequence). Losses at the gene ends were 1 base for V and 4 bases for J; bases not matched to a gene: 5. The CDR3 loop is CAWSGLAEPYNEQFF. CDR3 sequence (DNA): TGTGCCTGGAGTGGACTAGCGGAGCCTTACAATGAGCAGTTCTTC.

This clone was counted only a few times. The chain uses TRBV4-1 and TRBJ1-4; TRBD1 agrees at 7 bases. CDR3 length: 15 residues. CDR1 and CDR2 from the germline V gene are MGHRA and YSYEKL. V gave up 2 bases and J gave up 6 bases; unmatched junction bases: 6. CDR3 in amino acids: CASSQNRQGHEKLFF. CDR3 nucleotides: TGCGCCAGCAGCCAAAATAGACAGGGACATGAAAAACTGTTTTTT.

The V call is TRBV6-5, the J call TRBJ1-1, with D possibly TRBD1 on 5 matching bases. CDR1 is MNHEY and CDR2 is SVGAGI in the germline V gene. The V and J ends lost 5 bases and 5 bases respectively, with 12 bases between them. The CDR3 has 13 amino acids. The DNA for the CDR3 is TGTGCCAGCAGTCGGGGGTCGGAGACTGAAGCTTTCTTT. This codes for CASSRGSETEAFF.

There are a few counts of this clone. This rearrangement joins TRBV7-2 to TRBJ2-7; TRBD1 matches at 11 bases. From germline, CDR1 is SGHTA and CDR2 FQGNSA. Losses at the gene ends were 6 bases for V and 1 base for J; bases not matched to a gene: 2. This CDR3 has 14 residues. DNA for the CDR3: TGTGCCAGCAGTAGGGACAGGGGGTCCTACGAGCAGTACTTC. Its translation: CASSRDRGSYEQYF.

This clone turned up a few times. The chain recombines TRBV30 with TRBJ2-7; 10 nucleotides align to TRBD2. Germline-derived CDR1 and CDR2 are GTSNPN and SVGIG (reference sequence). This CDR3 has 13 amino acids. The ends lost 5 bases at V and 0 bases at J; junction bases unmatched: 1. CDR3 bases: TGTGCCTGGGCTAGCGGGAGCTCCTACGAGCAGTACTTC. This translates into CAWASGSSYEQYF.

This clone has just a few counts. The chain joins TRBV18 to TRBJ2-1; 7 positions agree with TRBD1. Unmatched junction bases numbered 6, after V lost 3 bases and J lost 4 bases. From germline, CDR1 is KGHSH and CDR2 LQKENI. This CDR3 is 15 amino acids long. Here the CDR3 reads CASSPTGWKYNEQFF. The CDR3 DNA reads as TGTGCCAGCTCACCGACAGGGTGGAAGTACAATGAGCAGTTCTTC.

This clone has more than one count but fewer than ten. This chain connects TRBV7-9 to TRBJ1-5; D gene uncertain. The germline gives CDR1 SEHNR, CDR2 FQNEAQ (reference sequence). This CDR3 has 12 amino acids. Trimming took off 1 base at V and 15 bases at J, with 13 bases between the two ends. The CDR3, as DNA: TGTGCCAGCAGCTTAGGACAAGGCGAGTGGCATTTT. This codes for CASSLGQGEWHF.

This clone was seen more than once but under ten times. The chain carries TRBV6-5 and TRBJ2-5; maybe TRBD2 (5 bases). The V gene lost 5 bases and the J gene lost 2 bases, with 12 bases spanning the gap. The germline V gene encodes CDR1 MNHEY and CDR2 SVGAGI. This CDR3 spans 14 amino acids. The CDR3 nucleotides are TGTGCCAGCAGTGCCGGACTTACACAAGAGACCCAGTACTTC. Translating it yields CASSAGLTQETQYF.

The sample holds a few counts of this clone. The V and J genes are TRBV30 and TRBJ2-2, with D tentatively TRBD2 (7 bases). The CDR3 sequence is 13 residues long. The V and J ends lost 3 bases and 7 bases respectively, with 12 bases between them. Germline loops: CDR1 GTSNPN, CDR2 SVGIG (reference sequence). For the CDR3, the DNA is TGTGCCTGGAGGCCGGGGGGCGGCGGGGAGCTGTTTTTT. Translating it yields CAWRPGGGGELFF.

This clone has more than one count but fewer than ten. This sequence joins TRBV2 and TRBJ1-5; maybe TRBD1 (5 bases). Germline lookup yields CDR1 SNHLY and CDR2 FYNNEI. Trimming cost V 0 bases and J 9 bases, with 6 bases left between them. The CDR3 consists of 12 residues. DNA for the CDR3: TGTGCCAGCAGTGAAGCAAGGGGGCCCCAGCATTTT. Translating it yields CASSEARGPQHF.

The V call is TRBV5-1, the J call TRBJ2-3, with 8 bases that match TRBD2. The CDR3 loop spans 17 amino acids. V was clipped by 0 bases and J by 5 bases; unmatched bases: 11. Germline CDR1 and CDR2: SGHRS and YFSETQ. The chain's CDR3 is CASSLVAGTRSLDTQYF. Here the CDR3 DNA reads TGCGCCAGCAGCTTGGTCGCCGGGACTAGATCTTTAGATACGCAGTATTTT.

The chain recombines TRBV6-5 with TRBJ1-2, with 8 bases fitting TRBD1. CDR1 is MNHEY and CDR2 is SVGAGI in the germline V gene. After removal of 6 bases from V and 2 bases from J, the junction contained 5 bases not matched to a gene. The CDR3 spans 14 residues. The CDR3 sequence is CASSPTGVNYGYTF. Here the CDR3 DNA reads TGTGCCAGCAGCCCGACAGGGGTAAACTATGGCTACACCTTC.

This clone was counted once. CDR3: CASSFRLAGHTDTQYF. DNA for the CDR3: TGTGCCAGCAGCTTCAGACTAGCGGGGCACACAGATACGCAGTATTTT. The V and J genes are TRBV11-3 and TRBJ2-3; 11 bases align to TRBD2. The CDR3 sequence is 16 residues long. The J segment lost 2 bases and the V segment lost 3 bases, leaving 4 bases of the junction unmatched. Germline lookup yields CDR1 SGHNT and CDR2 YENEEA.